This note documents a single T cell receptor (beta chain) sequence. Indicated time point: blood 2 weeks post-SBRT. Treatment meaning: 15 Gy SBRT to primary tumor, nephrectomy 4 weeks later. Radiation-treated patients gave blood at baseline, week 2 and week 4. This renal cell carcinoma was of the clear cell type. This sample is part of a study of radiation and T cells in renal cell carcinoma. Study context: Nephrectomy followed 15 Gy stereotactic body radiation by 4 weeks.

The protocol was immunoSEQ multiplex PCR, while the TCRdb copy is restricted to in-frame clones and leaves out a portion. The profile covers more than 150,000 clones, with roughly 86% appearing a single time and over 10% taken by the ten largest. The V and J ends lost 6 bases and 2 bases respectively, with 13 bases between them. Germline CDR1 and CDR2: MNHNS and SASEGT. The CDR3 extends over 14 amino acids. The sequence was collected from a woman aged 45-60 years with renal cell carcinoma. The sample was blood, taken from a patient whose treatment included radiotherapy and nephrectomy. The rearrangement joins TRBV6-1 to TRBJ1-2; TRBD1 is a possible D gene (6 bases). DNA of the CDR3: TGTGCCAGCAGCACCGACAGGCTGAACTATGGCTACACCTTC. Translating it yields CASSTDRLNYGYTF.